The sequence of this TCR beta chain was determined in a study of PD-1 blockade in classical Hodgkin lymphoma. Findings of the study overall: Compared with baseline, CD4+ but not CD8+ TCR diversity had risen significantly by C4D1. Newly diagnosed patients reportedly had lower baseline TCR diversity than healthy donors.

Here immunoSEQ multiplex PCR was the method, and the copy in TCRdb shows in-frame clones only, minus some. The sample shows roughly 96,000 clones, about 93% of them seen only once. Sample time point: cycle 4 day 1 (C4D1), after 6 weeks of nivolumab. All the patients suffered relapse after autologous stem cell transplantation, and brentuximab vedotin exposure differed. The CDR3 extends over 16 amino acids. Trimming cost V 4 bases and J 3 bases, with 19 bases left between them. CDR1 is SGHNT, CDR2 YYREEE, per germline (reference sequence). A word on this clone: The antigen is not known.

The receptor was derived from a human donor with classical Hodgkin lymphoma. The source was peripheral blood mononuclear cells (PBMCs), collected before the fourth cycle of nivolumab. This chain connects TRBV5-4 to TRBJ1-2; the D gene is possibly TRBD1 (5 bases). The CDR3 sequence is CASSPSQGLTYYGYTF. DNA of the CDR3: TGTGCCAGCAGCCCATCCCAGGGATTGACGTACTATGGCTACACCTTC.